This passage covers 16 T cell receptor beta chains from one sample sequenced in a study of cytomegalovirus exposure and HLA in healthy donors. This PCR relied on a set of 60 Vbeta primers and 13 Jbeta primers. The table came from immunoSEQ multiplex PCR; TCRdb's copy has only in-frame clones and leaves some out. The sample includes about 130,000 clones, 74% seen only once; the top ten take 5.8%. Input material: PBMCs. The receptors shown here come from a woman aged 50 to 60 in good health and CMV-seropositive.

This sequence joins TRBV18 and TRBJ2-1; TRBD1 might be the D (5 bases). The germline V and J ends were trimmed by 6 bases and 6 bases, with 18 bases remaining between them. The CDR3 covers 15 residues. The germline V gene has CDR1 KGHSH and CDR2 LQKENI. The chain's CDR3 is CASSVAAGQGNEQFF. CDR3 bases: TGTGCCAGCTCTGTGGCGGCTGGTCAGGGCAATGAGCAGTTCTTC.

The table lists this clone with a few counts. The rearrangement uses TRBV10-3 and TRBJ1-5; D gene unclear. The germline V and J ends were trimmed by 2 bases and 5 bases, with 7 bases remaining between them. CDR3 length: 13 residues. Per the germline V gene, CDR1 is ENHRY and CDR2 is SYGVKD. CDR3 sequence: CAISEGPYQPQHF. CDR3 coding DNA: TGTGCCATCAGTGAGGGCCCCTATCAGCCCCAGCATTTT.

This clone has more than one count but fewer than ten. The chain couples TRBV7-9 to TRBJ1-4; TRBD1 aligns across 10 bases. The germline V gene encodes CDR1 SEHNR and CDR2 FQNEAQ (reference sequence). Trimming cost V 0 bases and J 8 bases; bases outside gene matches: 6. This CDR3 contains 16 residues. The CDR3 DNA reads TGTGCCAGCAGCTTAGCGCGGGGGACAGGGGTAGAAAAACTGTTTTTT. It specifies CASSLARGTGVEKLFF.

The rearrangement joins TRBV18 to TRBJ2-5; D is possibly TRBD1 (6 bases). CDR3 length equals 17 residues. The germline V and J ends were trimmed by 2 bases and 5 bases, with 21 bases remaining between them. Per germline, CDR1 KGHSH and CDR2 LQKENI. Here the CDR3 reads CASSPSTVTGKRETQYF. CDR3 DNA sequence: TGTGCCAGCTCACCAAGTACAGTTACAGGGAAACGGGAGACCCAGTACTTC.

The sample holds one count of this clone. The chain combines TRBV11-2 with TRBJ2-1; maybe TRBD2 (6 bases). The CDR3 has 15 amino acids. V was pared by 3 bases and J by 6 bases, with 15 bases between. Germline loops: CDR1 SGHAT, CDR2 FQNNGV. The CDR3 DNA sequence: TGTGCCAGCAGCTTGGGCGCGGGGTCCCCCAATGAGCAGTTCTTC. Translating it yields CASSLGAGSPNEQFF.

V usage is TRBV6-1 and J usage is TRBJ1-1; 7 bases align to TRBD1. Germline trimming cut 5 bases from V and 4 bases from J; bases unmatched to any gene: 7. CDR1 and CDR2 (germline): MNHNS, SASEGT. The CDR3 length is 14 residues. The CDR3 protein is CASSPPGQLTEAFF. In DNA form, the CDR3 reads TGTGCCAGCAGTCCCCCGGGACAGCTCACTGAAGCTTTCTTT.

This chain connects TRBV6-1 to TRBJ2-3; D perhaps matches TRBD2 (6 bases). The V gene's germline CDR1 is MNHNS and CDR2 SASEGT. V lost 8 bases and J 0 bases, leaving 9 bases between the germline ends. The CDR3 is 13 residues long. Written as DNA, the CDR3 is TGTGCCAGCCGGGGGTCTAGCACAGATACGCAGTATTTT. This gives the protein CASRGSSTDTQYF.

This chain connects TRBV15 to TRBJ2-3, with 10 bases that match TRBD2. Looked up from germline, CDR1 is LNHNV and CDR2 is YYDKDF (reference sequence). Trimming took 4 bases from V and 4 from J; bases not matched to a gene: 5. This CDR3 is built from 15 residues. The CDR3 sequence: CATSKERGGPDTQYF. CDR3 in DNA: TGTGCCACCAGCAAGGAGCGGGGGGGTCCAGATACGCAGTATTTT.

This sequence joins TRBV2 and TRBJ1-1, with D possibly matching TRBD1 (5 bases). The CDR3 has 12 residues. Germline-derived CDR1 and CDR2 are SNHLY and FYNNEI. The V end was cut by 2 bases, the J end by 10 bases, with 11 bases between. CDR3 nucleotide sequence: TGTGCCAGCAGTGAATTGGGGACTCTAGCTTTCTTT. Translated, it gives CASSELGTLAFF.

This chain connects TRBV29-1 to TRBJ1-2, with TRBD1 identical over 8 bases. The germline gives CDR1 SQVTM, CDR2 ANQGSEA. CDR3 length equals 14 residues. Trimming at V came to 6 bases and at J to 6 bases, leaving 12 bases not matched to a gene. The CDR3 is CSVAVGGQAHGYTF. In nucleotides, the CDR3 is TGCAGCGTCGCAGTTGGGGGACAGGCCCATGGCTACACCTTC. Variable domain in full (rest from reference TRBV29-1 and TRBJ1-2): SAVISQKPSRDICQRGTSLTIQCQVDSQVTMMFWYRQQPGQSLTLIATANQGSEATYESGFVIDKFPISRPNLTFSTLTVSNMSPEDSSIYLCSVAVGGQAHGYTFGSGTRLTVV.

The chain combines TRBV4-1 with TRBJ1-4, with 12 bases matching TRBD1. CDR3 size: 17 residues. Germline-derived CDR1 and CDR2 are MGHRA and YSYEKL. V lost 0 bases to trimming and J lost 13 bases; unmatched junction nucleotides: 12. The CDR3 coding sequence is TGCGCCAGCAGCCAAGATGGCCCCCGGGACAGGGGGCGTGGACTGTTTTTT. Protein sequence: CASSQDGPRDRGRGLFF.

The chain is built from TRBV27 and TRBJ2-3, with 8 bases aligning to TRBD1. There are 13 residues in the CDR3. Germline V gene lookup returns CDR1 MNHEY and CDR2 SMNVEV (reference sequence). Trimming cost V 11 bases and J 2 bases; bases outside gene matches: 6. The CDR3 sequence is CASRTGFTDTQYF. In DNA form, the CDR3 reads TGTGCCTCTCGGACAGGGTTCACAGATACGCAGTATTTT.

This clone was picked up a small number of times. The chain's CDR3 is CASRVGESTEAFF. In nucleotides, the CDR3 is TGCGCCAGCCGGGTTGGAGAGAGCACTGAAGCTTTCTTT. This chain joins TRBV5-1 and TRBJ1-1; D gene ambiguous. With 7 bases removed from V and 4 bases from J, the gap between germline ends came to 14 bases. The CDR3 totals 13 residues. Germline V gene data show CDR1 as SGHRS and CDR2 as YFSETQ.

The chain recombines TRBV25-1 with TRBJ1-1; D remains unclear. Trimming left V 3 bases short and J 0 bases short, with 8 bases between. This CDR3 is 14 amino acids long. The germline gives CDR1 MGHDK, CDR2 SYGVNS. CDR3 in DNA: TGTGCCAGCAGTGAGAATTCAGTGAACACTGAAGCTTTCTTT. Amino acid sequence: CASSENSVNTEAFF.

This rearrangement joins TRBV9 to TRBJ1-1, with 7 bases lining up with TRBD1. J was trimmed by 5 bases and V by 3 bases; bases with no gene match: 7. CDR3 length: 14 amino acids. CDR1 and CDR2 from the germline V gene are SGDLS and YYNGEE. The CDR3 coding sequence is TGTGCCAGCAGCGATCACAGGGGAGAAACTGAAGCTTTCTTT. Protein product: CASSDHRGETEAFF.

The CDR3 bases are TGTGCCATCAGTGCGCAGGGGGCTCCTAGCTCCTACGAGCAGTACTTC. This translates into CAISAQGAPSSYEQYF. The chain employs TRBV10-3 and TRBJ2-5, with 8 bases that match TRBD1. Gene TRBJ2-7 matches the end of the DNA better, so the J call may be wrong. The CDR3 loop spans 16 amino acids. Germline values: CDR1 ENHRY, CDR2 SYGVKD.